Below are 18 T cell receptor beta chains sequenced from a single sample in a study of cytomegalovirus exposure and HLA in healthy donors (dated by TCRdb to the late 2010s). The receptor library was made with the immunoSEQ multiplex PCR assay. The multiplex PCR relied on a mix of 60 forward primers for TCR Vbeta segments and 13 reverse primers for TCR Jbeta segments. Held by TCRdb, this immuneACCESS table contains in-frame sequences only and omits some clones. Under half of the omission traces to an unresolved V gene where checked; the cause of the rest is unknown. For this sample the table gives about 160,000 clones, of which roughly four fifths were detected only once. The ten largest make up approximately 8% of the sample. Sequenced material: PBMCs. All receptors come from a male donor in good health and CMV-seropositive.

The chain joins TRBV7-9 to TRBJ1-2; TRBD1 matches at 10 bases. Germline CDR1 is SEHNR and CDR2 is FQNEAQ (reference sequence). V shed 5 bases and J 5 bases; nucleotides not matched to a gene: 2. The CDR3 contains 13 residues. CDR3 loop: CASSPDRGYGYTF. CDR3 nucleotide sequence: TGTGCCAGCAGCCCGGACAGGGGGTATGGCTACACCTTC.

This chain joins TRBV7-2 and TRBJ2-7; tentatively, D is TRBD2 (6 bases). The germline V and J ends were trimmed by 6 bases and 3 bases, with 15 bases remaining between them. Per the germline V gene, CDR1 is SGHTA and CDR2 is FQGNSA. The length of the CDR3 is 14 residues. CDR3 loop: CASSEARDFYEQYF. CDR3 in DNA: TGTGCCAGCAGTGAAGCCCGGGACTTCTACGAGCAGTACTTC.

The chain uses TRBV6-1 and TRBJ1-5, with a possible D match to TRBD1 (5 bases). Germline V CDR1 and CDR2: MNHNS, SASEGT. The V and J ends lost 2 bases and 7 bases respectively, with 12 bases between them. This CDR3 region has 14 residues. CDR3 nucleotide sequence: TGTGCCAGCAGTGAAAGGGGATTAGGACAGCCCCAGCATTTT. Translated, it gives CASSERGLGQPQHF.

Of note for this clone: Within the sample, other DNA sequences also encode this same CDR3. J is TRBJ1-1 and V is TRBV5-1; D is unresolved. With 0 bases removed from V and 1 base from J, the gap between germline ends came to 7 bases. CDR1 and CDR2 (germline): SGHRS, YFSETQ. The CDR3 covers 14 residues. The CDR3 here is CASSLGHPNTEAFF. As DNA, the CDR3 is TGCGCCAGCAGCTTGGGACACCCGAACACTGAAGCTTTCTTT.

V is TRBV18 and J is TRBJ2-3, with TRBD2 matching over 7 bases. In germline, CDR1 is KGHSH, CDR2 LQKENI. The CDR3 totals 14 residues. V gave up 0 bases and J gave up 4 bases; unmatched junction bases: 1. The chain's CDR3 is CASSPPGGADTQYF. Written as DNA, the CDR3 is TGTGCCAGCTCACCACCGGGGGGGGCAGATACGCAGTATTTT.

This clone was counted a few times. This chain joins TRBV7-2 and TRBJ2-3; 7 bases are shared with TRBD1. J gave up 5 bases and V 6 bases, and 5 bases lay outside the gene matches. The CDR3 has 13 amino acids. Germline V gene lookup returns CDR1 SGHTA and CDR2 FQGNSA. CDR3 residues: CASSPNRGDTQYF. The CDR3 DNA sequence: TGTGCCAGCAGTCCTAACAGGGGAGATACGCAGTATTTT.

This clone occurred a few times. The rearrangement uses TRBV27 and TRBJ2-7; possible D gene TRBD2, 6 bases. This CDR3 region has 16 residues. Trimming left V 4 bases short and J 1 base short, with 17 bases between. Germline V gene data show CDR1 as MNHEY and CDR2 as SMNVEV (reference sequence). This CDR3 reads CASSSFSGKYSYEQYF. As DNA, the CDR3 is TGTGCCAGCAGTTCCTTTAGCGGAAAATATTCCTACGAGCAGTACTTC.

This clone appeared a few times. The chain recombines TRBV5-1 with TRBJ2-7; D is unclear. V was cut by 0 bases and J by 3 bases, with 13 bases left in between. The length of the CDR3 is 15 residues. From germline, CDR1 is SGHRS and CDR2 YFSETQ. CDR3 nucleotide sequence: TGCGCCAGCAGCTTGGCCCCCAGTCCGCTCTACGAGCAGTACTTC. Protein sequence: CASSLAPSPLYEQYF.

This clone appeared once. This sequence joins TRBV10-3 and TRBJ1-5; TRBD1 is a possible D gene (5 bases). Germline CDR1 and CDR2: ENHRY and SYGVKD. The CDR3 is 14 amino acids. Trimming took off 2 bases at V and 4 bases at J, with 9 bases between the two ends. The CDR3 DNA reads as TGTGCCATCAGTGAGGCCAGGGCGAATCAGCCCCAGCATTTT. Translated: CAISEARANQPQHF.

V and J are TRBV10-3 and TRBJ2-7; TRBD1 might be the D (5 bases). Between the trimmed V and J ends, which lost 0 bases and 2 bases, there was a span of 8 bases. The CDR3 totals 14 residues. Germline V gene sequence: CDR1 ENHRY, CDR2 SYGVKD. DNA of the CDR3: TGTGCCATCAGTGAGTCTCGACAGACCTACGAGCAGTACTTC. It translates to CAISESRQTYEQYF.

The chain uses TRBV16 and TRBJ2-7, with 7 bases fitting TRBD1. The ends lost 1 base at V and 3 bases at J; junction bases unmatched: 6. CDR1 is KGHSY, CDR2 FQNENV, per germline. This CDR3 spans 15 amino acids. CDR3 DNA: TGTGCCAGCAGCCAATGGACAGGCCAGGGCTACGAGCAGTACTTC. Protein product: CASSQWTGQGYEQYF. Filled out from reference TRBV16 and TRBJ2-7, the complete variable domain reads GEEVAQTPKHLVRGEGQKAKLYCAPIKGHSYVFWYQQVLKNEFKFLISFQNENVFDETGMPKERFSAKCLPNSPCSLEIQATKLEDSAVYFCASSQWTGQGYEQYFGPGTRLTVT.

The chain is built from TRBV18 and TRBJ1-1; D call uncertain. CDR1 is KGHSH and CDR2 is LQKENI in the germline V gene. This CDR3 has 13 residues. Trimming cost V 8 bases and J 0 bases, with 10 bases left between them. CDR3: CASLEGLNTEAFF. The CDR3 DNA sequence: TGTGCCAGCCTGGAGGGTTTGAACACTGAAGCTTTCTTT.

The chain recombines TRBV19 with TRBJ1-2; no firm D call. This CDR3 is built from 14 residues. Germline CDR1 is LNHDA and CDR2 is SQIVND (reference sequence). V was trimmed by 5 bases and J by 7 bases, leaving 17 bases between them. The CDR3 loop reads CASSDPGDEFGYTF. Here the CDR3 DNA reads TGTGCCAGTAGTGACCCGGGAGACGAATTTGGCTACACCTTC.

This clone was seen only once. The chain couples TRBV10-1 to TRBJ1-1; possible D gene TRBD1, 6 bases. CDR3 length equals 13 residues. Germline values: CDR1 WNHNN, CDR2 SYGVQD (reference sequence). Trimming cost V 5 bases and J 5 bases, with 12 bases left between them. CDR3 coding DNA: TGCGCCAGCAGTTCAGGGGAATGGACTGAAGCTTTCTTT. Its translation is CASSSGEWTEAFF.

The V call is TRBV28, the J call TRBJ2-1, with unresolved D. The germline gives CDR1 MDHEN, CDR2 SYDVKM. V was shortened by 6 bases and J by 7 bases, with 10 bases between the two germline ends. The CDR3 spans 12 residues. The DNA of the CDR3 is TGTGCCAGCAGCCCTAGTCGGAATGAGCAGTTCTTC. It codes for CASSPSRNEQFF.

The CDR3 DNA follows: TGTGCCAGCAGACAGGGGCAAATCGATGGCTACACCTTC. Residues: CASRQGQIDGYTF. This sequence joins TRBV6-5 and TRBJ1-2; TRBD1 agrees at 7 bases. The germline V gene encodes CDR1 MNHEY and CDR2 SVGAGI. With V trimmed by 6 bases and J by 6 bases, 7 bases remained unmatched. The CDR3 runs to 13 residues.

The J gene is TRBJ2-2, the V gene TRBV2, with TRBD1 identical over 7 bases. The germline gives CDR1 SNHLY, CDR2 FYNNEI. V lost 5 bases to trimming and J lost 0 bases; unmatched junction nucleotides: 12. The CDR3 runs 18 residues. DNA of the CDR3: TGTGCCAGCAGTCCCTCCGGGACAGCCACTTCGAACACCGGGGAGCTGTTTTTT. As protein: CASSPSGTATSNTGELFF.

The chain is built from TRBV7-2 and TRBJ2-7; D not resolved. Germline V gene lookup returns CDR1 SGHTA and CDR2 FQGNSA. The CDR3 extends over 15 amino acids. V shed 2 bases and J shed 2 bases, with 13 bases lying between them. CDR3 amino acids: CASSLRPSLAYEQYF. The CDR3 bases are TGTGCCAGCAGCTTACGTCCCAGCCTAGCCTACGAGCAGTACTTC.